This T cell receptor beta chain was found in a study of shared T cell receptors in the human thymus. CDR1 MDHEN and CDR2 SYDVKM come from the germline V gene. The CDR3 has 14 amino acids. J was trimmed by 10 bases and V by 5 bases; bases with no gene match: 11. Profiled with immunoSEQ multiplex PCR; TCRdb holds only in-frame clones, not every one. The sample has approximately 580,000 clones, 75% to 85% seen once. This sample also belongs to another study, concerning human thymus T cells. That source adds: Donors were healthy Finnish babies undergoing corrective operations for congenital heart defects. Thymic tissue was derived from resections collected during corrective heart surgery. Use of V and J genes seemed skewed within the thymic and blood repertoires. A high degree of thymic repertoire overlap among unrelated individuals was reported in related research.

This clonotype was obtained from a boy under three years old with a congenital heart defect. The chain is built from TRBV28 and TRBJ2-1, with 7 bases identical to TRBD2. Sequences were obtained from thymocytes. This chain's CDR3 is CASSEGLAAGEQFF. CDR3 DNA: TGTGCCAGCAGTGAGGGGCTAGCGGCTGGGGAGCAGTTCTTC.